The T cell receptor beta chain described here comes from a study of T cell repertoires in cytomegalovirus infection (dated by TCRdb to about 2019). Regarding the study in general: Peptide stimulations targeted recently identified HLA-C-restricted CMV epitopes, whose presentation resists viral immunomodulation, together with well-studied HLA-B-restricted epitopes. Because public TCR beta signatures pointed to carriage of CMV infection together with the matching HLA type, the HLA type of each donor mattered for the analysis.

The germline V and J ends show losses of 8 bases and 6 bases respectively, and no gene match explains 6 bases of the junction. The CDR3 numbers 14 residues from cysteine through phenylalanine. Kept here is only the CDR3 DNA, which spans 42 bases and is read in frame from base 1. Overall study results and their limits: The ex vivo response was dominated by HLA-C-restricted CMV-specific TCR beta clonotypes, which also provided the single most frequent clonotype in two of eight donors. Carriers of CMV infection plus the relevant HLA type were discriminated by the cumulative frequency of public TCR beta family members in the study cohort and in an independent 352-donor cohort.

Instrument used: Illumina HiSeq 1500. TCRdb applied fastp at Q25 and MiXCR to the public reads, then kept only in-frame beta chains. Every entry covers one CDR3 protein and lists the most common genes and DNA from its rows. The sample yields hundreds of thousands of distinct CDR3 sequences; 40% to 50% were counted once. The ten largest clones add up to about 45% of the sample. In regard to this clonotype: This receptor's antigen is unknown. No base quality information exists; no much larger clone differs at one position.

The sample's treatment or condition label is to be understood as: in vitro stimulation with specific CMV peptide epitopes to enrich CMV-specific T cells. This receptor was obtained from a human donor in good health (CMV status not recorded). Some clones in this sample may be carry-over from other donors' samples. The sample consisted of cultured PBMCs, taken from culture after CMV antigen stimulation. The rearrangement combines TRBV12-3 or TRBV12-4 with TRBJ2-1, with 11 central nucleotides matching TRBD2. The sequenced DNA is TGTGCCAGCGGGTTCGGGACTAGCGGCAATGAGCAGTTCTTC. Protein translation: CASGFGTSGNEQFF.